The 18 T cell receptor beta chains below all came from one sample that was sequenced in a study of CD8+ T cells in alopecia areata. Reverse transcribed after extraction, RNA yielded cDNA as the sequencing template. The table came from immunoSEQ multiplex PCR; TCRdb's copy has only in-frame clones and leaves some out. The table lists 120,000 or so clones, over 55% of them singletons. This sample's treatment: oral pan-JAK inhibitor, 5-10 mg twice daily. Sequences were derived from CD4+ T cells sorted from blood, sampled at week 4, from a patient treated with tofacitinib. The receptors here all came from a human donor with alopecia areata.

This clone was seen only a few times. This sequence joins TRBV5-1 and TRBJ2-5; 9 bases match TRBD1. Germline values: CDR1 SGHRS, CDR2 YFSETQ. V was clipped by 4 bases and J by 0 bases; unmatched bases: 13. This CDR3 comprises 18 residues. In nucleotides, the CDR3 is TGCGCCAGCAGCGCTGGTCCGGGACAGGGCCCGTACCAAGAGACCCAGTACTTC. It codes for CASSAGPGQGPYQETQYF. Based on the CDR3 plus reference TRBV5-1 and TRBJ2-5, the full variable domain is KAGVTQTPRYLIKTRGQQVTLSCSPISGHRSVSWYQQTPGQGLQFLFEYFSETQRNKGNFPGRFSGRQFSNSRSEMNVSTLELGDSALYLCASSAGPGQGPYQETQYFGPGTRLLVL.

There are a few counts of this clone. The chain links TRBV30 to TRBJ2-5; the D is unclear. V was shortened by 1 base and J by 1 base, with 10 bases between the two germline ends. This CDR3 is 14 amino acids long. Germline values: CDR1 GTSNPN, CDR2 SVGIG (reference sequence). The CDR3 loop reads CAWSGQRSQETQYF. As DNA, the CDR3 is TGTGCCTGGAGTGGGCAACGGAGCCAAGAGACCCAGTACTTC.

V gene TRBV27 combines with J gene TRBJ1-1; D is ambiguous. The CDR3 runs 12 residues. V was shortened by 3 bases and J by 8 bases, with 10 bases between the two germline ends. Per germline, CDR1 MNHEY and CDR2 SMNVEV (reference sequence). The CDR3 sequence: CASSFKNSEAFF. Here the CDR3 DNA reads TGTGCCAGCAGTTTCAAAAACAGCGAAGCTTTCTTT.

This sequence joins TRBV9 and TRBJ2-5; D unresolved. Germline CDR1 SGDLS, CDR2 YYNGEE. The CDR3 is 16 residues long. V lost 0 bases and J lost 1, with 13 bases in between. In DNA, the CDR3 is TGTGCCAGCAGCGTAGCTACCGGGCAGGTCCAAGAGACCCAGTACTTC. This sequence encodes CASSVATGQVQETQYF.

This clone turned up a few times. The V and J genes are TRBV9 and TRBJ2-1; D not resolved. CDR1 is SGDLS, CDR2 YYNGEE, per germline. V lost 0 bases to trimming and J lost 7 bases, with 11 bases between them. CDR3 length: 14 amino acids. This CDR3 is CASSVVTEGNEQFF. As DNA, the CDR3 is TGTGCCAGCAGCGTAGTAACTGAAGGAAATGAGCAGTTCTTC. Full variable domain (missing parts from reference TRBV9 and TRBJ2-1): DSGVTQTPKHLITATGQRVTLRCSPRSGDLSVYWYQQSLDQGLQFLIQYYNGEERAKGNILERFSAQQFPDLHSELNLSSLELGDSALYFCASSVVTEGNEQFFGPGTRLTVL.

The rearrangement joins TRBV18 to TRBJ1-5; D not resolved. Germline V gives CDR1 KGHSH, CDR2 LQKENI. CDR3 length equals 12 residues. Trimming pared 5 bases from V and 4 bases from J, leaving 6 bases between. CDR3 nucleotides: TGTGCCAGCTCAGATCGAAATCAGCCCCAGCATTTT. Translated, it gives CASSDRNQPQHF.

The chain links TRBV9 to TRBJ2-1; D is uncertain. The CDR3 has 18 residues. Germline lookup yields CDR1 SGDLS and CDR2 YYNGEE. V was cut by 0 bases and J by 4 bases, with 20 bases left in between. The CDR3: CASSVEVDWAGSYNEQFF. The CDR3, as DNA: TGTGCCAGCAGCGTAGAGGTCGATTGGGCTGGCTCTTACAATGAGCAGTTCTTC.

V is TRBV23-1 and J is TRBJ1-2, with a weak D call TRBD1 (5 bases). TRBV23-1 is an open reading frame whose function is uncertain. The CDR3 has 15 residues. Trimming left V 4 bases short and J 4 bases short, with 16 bases between. The CDR3 sequence is CASSLVRTPIYGYTF. CDR3 DNA: TGCGCCAGCAGTCTAGTCCGGACACCCATCTATGGCTACACCTTC.

This clone occurred a few times. The rearrangement links TRBV28 to TRBJ1-5; tentatively, D is TRBD1 (6 bases). V was pared by 8 bases and J by 1 base, with 18 bases between. Germline lookup yields CDR1 MDHEN and CDR2 SYDVKM. The CDR3 is 16 amino acids. The CDR3 here is CASSRKGGTSNQPQHF. As DNA, the CDR3 is TGTGCCAGCTCTCGGAAAGGCGGGACAAGCAATCAGCCCCAGCATTTT.

This clone is medium-sized by share. The chain joins TRBV19 to TRBJ1-5, with 11 nucleotides matching TRBD1. Germline V gene sequence: CDR1 LNHDA, CDR2 SQIVND (reference sequence). The CDR3 is made up of 15 amino acids. The trim removed 5 bases at V and 7 bases at J, leaving 7 bases unmatched. The CDR3 sequence: CASSAGQGAYQPQHF. The CDR3 nucleotides read TGTGCCAGTAGTGCTGGACAGGGGGCTTACCAGCCCCAGCATTTT.

This clone was counted between two and nine times. V is TRBV15 and J is TRBJ2-5; unclear D gene. CDR1 is LNHNV and CDR2 is YYDKDF in the germline V gene (reference sequence). V shed 0 bases and J shed 9 bases, with 17 bases lying between them. This CDR3 is built from 15 residues. The CDR3: CATSRDLGSKWAQYF. The CDR3 DNA reads TGTGCCACCAGCAGAGATCTCGGGTCGAAGTGGGCCCAGTACTTC.

This clone was seen a handful of times. The DNA of the CDR3 is TGTGCCAGCAGTGAGGTAGCGGCGGTCCGAGGGGAGACCCAGTACTTC. Translation gives CASSEVAAVRGETQYF. The chain couples TRBV2 to TRBJ2-5; possibly TRBD2 for D (6 bases). Germline V gene sequence: CDR1 SNHLY, CDR2 FYNNEI. The CDR3 has 16 amino acids. Trimming removed 3 bases at V and 5 bases at J, with 19 bases between.

This clone appeared a few times. The CDR3: CASSVTGKWNGYTF. The CDR3 nucleotides read TGTGCCAGCAGCGTCACAGGGAAGTGGAATGGCTACACCTTC. The chain is built from TRBV9 and TRBJ1-2; the D gene is possibly TRBD1 (6 bases). CDR3 length: 14 amino acids. V was cut by 2 bases and J by 6 bases, with 14 bases left in between. In germline, CDR1 is SGDLS, CDR2 YYNGEE.

This clone was counted between two and nine times. The rearrangement uses TRBV7-2 and TRBJ2-5; D call uncertain. Trimming took off 1 base at V and 2 bases at J, with 14 bases between the two ends. The CDR3 sequence is 16 residues long. The V gene's germline CDR1 is SGHTA and CDR2 FQGNSA. The CDR3 region is CASSLVPSIRQETQYF. The DNA for the CDR3 is TGTGCCAGCAGCTTAGTCCCGTCTATAAGGCAAGAGACCCAGTACTTC.

The chain is built from TRBV30 and TRBJ2-2; 8 bases are shared with TRBD1. The CDR3 has 17 amino acids. CDR1 is GTSNPN and CDR2 is SVGIG in the germline V gene (reference sequence). With 0 bases clipped from V and 2 bases from J, the junction kept 8 bases outside the gene matches. CDR3 sequence: CAWSVRWTGYNTGELFF. The CDR3 nucleotides read TGTGCCTGGAGTGTAAGATGGACAGGGTATAACACCGGGGAGCTGTTTTTT.

CDR3 coding DNA: TGTGCCGGCATTCAACAGCTAGCCAAAAACATTCAGTACTTC. Protein: CAGIQQLAKNIQYF. This sequence joins TRBV30 and TRBJ2-4; unclear D gene. Germline V lookup: CDR1 GTSNPN, CDR2 SVGIG (reference sequence). The CDR3 extends over 14 amino acids. V lost 8 bases and J lost 0, with 14 bases in between.

This clone was detected only a few times. The CDR3 nucleotides read TGTGCCAGCTCACCTGGCGGAGAGGAGACCCAGTACTTC. This encodes CASSPGGEETQYF. This chain joins TRBV18 and TRBJ2-5; D is unresolved. V shed 3 bases and J shed 5 bases, with 10 bases lying between them. Germline loops: CDR1 KGHSH, CDR2 LQKENI. This CDR3 comprises 13 residues. Drawing the rest from reference TRBV18 and TRBJ2-5, the complete variable domain is NAGVMQNPRHLVRRRGQEARLRCSPMKGHSHVYWYRQLPEEGLKFMVYLQKENIIDESGMPKERFSAEFPKEGPSILRIQQVVRGDSAAYFCASSPGGEETQYFGPGTRLLVL.

This chain joins TRBV18 and TRBJ2-6; D may be TRBD2 (5 bases). Trimming took 0 bases from V and 4 from J, leaving 7 bases between them. Per germline, CDR1 KGHSH and CDR2 LQKENI. The CDR3 has 15 amino acids. CDR3 coding DNA: TGTGCCAGCTCACCACCGGGGAGCGGGGCCAACGTCCTGACTTTC. Its protein product is CASSPPGSGANVLTF.